In this sample, the clone carrying this T cell receptor (beta chain) turned up many times. Building the TCR beta libraries relied on iRepertoire HTBI primers, and CDR3 regions underwent Arm-PCR. TCRdb independently ran MiXCR on the multiplex PCR reads; one entry per CDR3 protein. Of roughly 490,000 distinct CDR3 sequences listed, approximately 23% were seen once; the top ten hold 10% to 15%. Time point indicated: persistent/refractory GD, antithyroid drugs over 5 years with positive TRAb. From PBMCs, RNA was extracted and then used to make the TCR library. As collected, the peripheral blood samples measured about 10 milliliters each and went into EDTA tubes. This entry belongs to a study of regulatory T cells in long-lasting Graves disease. CDR3 length: 14 amino acids. V was cut by 5 bases and J by 3 bases, with 8 bases left in between. CDR1 is SGHTA and CDR2 is FQGTGA in the germline V gene.

The material was peripheral blood mononuclear cells (PBMCs), obtained when the disease was refractory, from a patient treated with antithyroid drugs. The chain joins TRBV7-3 to TRBJ1-6; D ambiguous. The sequence came from a female donor with Graves disease. CDR3 sequence: CASSSDGYNSPLHF. CDR3 coding DNA: TGTGCCAGCAGCAGCGACGGCTATAATTCACCCCTCCACTTT.